This T cell receptor beta chain was sequenced for a study of cytomegalovirus exposure and HLA in healthy donors. At the time of sampling, donors were nominally healthy, though unrecorded immune exposures were likely. A note on this clone: The antigen is unknown.

Whole-study results and caveats: More clonal expansion characterized HLA-associated TCR beta chains than equally common others in a later analysis. An ancestry cluster, one associated with Asian ancestry, reportedly showed fewer N-insertions than the approximately 670-donor mean in a later analysis.

The CDR3 is 15 residues long. The V and J ends lost 0 bases and 1 base respectively, with 10 bases between them. The germline gives CDR1 SGHNT, CDR2 YYREEE (reference sequence). Primers: 60 Vbeta forward and 13 Jbeta reverse. The data were produced by immunoSEQ multiplex PCR, yet TCRdb's version contains in-frame clones alone and is incomplete. The table includes 150,000 to 200,000 clones, roughly 80% detected once. Sequencing input: PBMCs. The chain is built from TRBV5-4 and TRBJ1-1; a weak D match, TRBD1 (6 bases). The TCR sequence derives from a woman between 50 and 59 years old in good health and CMV-seronegative. Written as DNA, the CDR3 is TGTGCCAGCAGCTTGGCAGGGGCGCAGAACACTGAAGCTTTCTTT. This translates into CASSLAGAQNTEAFF.